Shown below are 9 T cell receptor beta chains from a single sample sequenced in a study of CD8+ T cells in alopecia areata. Sequencing relied on a cDNA template that was reverse transcribed from extracted RNA. Assay: immunoSEQ multiplex PCR; the TCRdb copy retains only in-frame clones and omits some. The profile shows roughly 120,000 clones, 50% to 75% of them singletons. As for treatment: oral pan-JAK inhibitor, 5-10 mg twice daily. Sequences were derived from CD8+ T cells sorted from blood, sampled at week 4, from a patient treated with tofacitinib. These receptors all stem from a human donor with alopecia areata.

A note on this clone: Other nucleotide sequences in the sample specify the same CDR3. V usage is TRBV2 and J usage is TRBJ2-7; D is perhaps TRBD1 (5 bases). Germline V gene sequence: CDR1 SNHLY, CDR2 FYNNEI. Between the trimmed V and J ends, which lost 3 bases and 0 bases, there was a span of 9 bases. The CDR3 loop spans 14 amino acids. The CDR3 here is CASSEGQSSYEQYF. The CDR3 DNA reads as TGTGCCAGCAGTGAGGGGCAGAGCTCCTACGAGCAGTACTTC.

The V and J genes are TRBV7-9 and TRBJ2-3; 8 bases fit TRBD2. V shed 1 base, J shed 1 base, and the junction held 4 bases outside the gene matches. In germline, CDR1 is SEHNR, CDR2 FQNEAQ (reference sequence). The CDR3 is 16 residues long. CDR3 sequence (DNA): TGTGCCAGCAGCTTAGGACCAGCGGGGGGCACAGATACGCAGTATTTT. The encoded protein is CASSLGPAGGTDTQYF.

This rearrangement joins TRBV30 to TRBJ2-7, with D unresolved. Germline V CDR1 and CDR2: GTSNPN, SVGIG (reference sequence). The CDR3 is made up of 13 amino acids. V lost 5 bases, J lost 2 bases, and 13 bases lay in between. The CDR3 spells CAWAMGFPYEQYF. The CDR3 bases are TGTGCCTGGGCCATGGGGTTCCCCTACGAGCAGTACTTC. Combining the CDR3 with reference TRBV30 and TRBJ2-7 gives the whole variable domain SQTIHQWPATLVQPVGSPLSLECTVEGTSNPNLYWYRQAAGRGLQLLFYSVGIGQISSEVPQNLSASRPQDRQFILSSKKLLLSDSGFYLCAWAMGFPYEQYFGPGTRLTVT.

The chain carries TRBV29-1 and TRBJ1-2; 7 bases align to TRBD1. The trim removed 7 bases at V and 10 bases at J, leaving 9 bases unmatched. The CDR3 has 11 amino acids. Germline-derived CDR1 and CDR2 are SQVTM and ANQGSEA. CDR3 nucleotides: TGCAGCGCAGACCGACAGGGACCCTACACCTTC. This translates into CSADRQGPYTF.

The rearrangement links TRBV9 to TRBJ1-1; 7 bases are shared with TRBD1. Germline lookup yields CDR1 SGDLS and CDR2 YYNGEE. The CDR3 has 18 amino acids. V lost 0 bases to trimming and J lost 3 bases; unmatched junction nucleotides: 14. The CDR3 loop reads CASSVAPPGVQGDTEAFF. CDR3 nucleotide sequence: TGTGCCAGCAGCGTAGCCCCCCCGGGGGTCCAGGGGGACACTGAAGCTTTCTTT.

This clone came up a few times. Written as DNA, the CDR3 is TGTGCCAGCAGCTTTCTCAACGGGGAGCTGTTTTTT. Translated: CASSFLNGELFF. The rearrangement uses TRBV7-3 and TRBJ2-2; unclear D gene. Germline V gene lookup returns CDR1 SGHTA and CDR2 FQGTGA. The V gene lost 3 bases and the J gene lost 7 bases, with 6 bases spanning the gap. This CDR3 region has 12 residues.

This clone was recorded a few times. The chain carries TRBV30 and TRBJ2-1; D gene uncertain. The V and J ends lost 2 bases and 4 bases respectively, with 9 bases between them. CDR1 is GTSNPN and CDR2 is SVGIG in the germline V gene (reference sequence). The CDR3 consists of 13 residues. The CDR3: CAWSSPGYNEQFF. The CDR3 coding sequence is TGTGCCTGGAGTAGTCCCGGGTACAATGAGCAGTTCTTC.

This chain links TRBV28 with TRBJ2-3; D gene uncertain. V was pared by 3 bases and J by 2 bases, with 0 bases between. The CDR3 loop spans 11 amino acids. The germline V gene has CDR1 MDHEN and CDR2 SYDVKM. CDR3 residues: CASSFTDTQYF. The CDR3 nucleotides read TGTGCCAGCAGTTTCACAGATACGCAGTATTTT.

This chain joins TRBV29-1 and TRBJ2-7; D perhaps matches TRBD1 (5 bases). Trimming left V 0 bases short and J 2 bases short, with 11 bases between. Germline V gene lookup returns CDR1 SQVTM and CDR2 ANQGSEA. CDR3 length: 14 amino acids. The CDR3, as DNA: TGCAGCGTTGAAGATCGCAGGGCCACCTACGAGCAGTACTTC. Protein product: CSVEDRRATYEQYF.